The T cell receptor beta chain under discussion was sequenced for a study of OX40 agonist ivuxolimab in advanced cancers. Study-wide context: The patients' treatment was ivuxolimab, an agonistic anti-OX40 (CD134) antibody. The study gave patients intravenous ivuxolimab at 0.01 to 10 mg/kg every 2 weeks.

Study conclusions and caveats: The study observed clonal expansion of CD4+ and CD8+ blood T cells by week 6 at 0.1 to 3.0 mg/kg.

As to this clone: Its antigen is unknown.

The repertoire was sequenced with immunoSEQ multiplex PCR; TCRdb's copy has only in-frame clones and lacks some. The sample lists approximately 68,000 clones, approximately 86% occurring once. Specimen: CD4+ or CD8+ T cells sorted from blood, collected in a trial of the OX40 agonist ivuxolimab. The source is an adult with an advanced solid tumor such as melanoma, head and neck, liver or kidney cancer.

The CDR3 here is CASSSSPWDVYNEQFF. In DNA, the CDR3 is TGTGCCAGCAGTTCCTCGCCCTGGGACGTCTACAATGAGCAGTTCTTC. The chain couples TRBV27 to TRBJ2-1; D tentatively reads TRBD1 or TRBD2 (5 bases each). The CDR3 has 16 residues. The germline gives CDR1 MNHEY, CDR2 SMNVEV (reference sequence). Between the trimmed V and J ends, which lost 4 bases and 3 bases, there was a span of 16 bases.